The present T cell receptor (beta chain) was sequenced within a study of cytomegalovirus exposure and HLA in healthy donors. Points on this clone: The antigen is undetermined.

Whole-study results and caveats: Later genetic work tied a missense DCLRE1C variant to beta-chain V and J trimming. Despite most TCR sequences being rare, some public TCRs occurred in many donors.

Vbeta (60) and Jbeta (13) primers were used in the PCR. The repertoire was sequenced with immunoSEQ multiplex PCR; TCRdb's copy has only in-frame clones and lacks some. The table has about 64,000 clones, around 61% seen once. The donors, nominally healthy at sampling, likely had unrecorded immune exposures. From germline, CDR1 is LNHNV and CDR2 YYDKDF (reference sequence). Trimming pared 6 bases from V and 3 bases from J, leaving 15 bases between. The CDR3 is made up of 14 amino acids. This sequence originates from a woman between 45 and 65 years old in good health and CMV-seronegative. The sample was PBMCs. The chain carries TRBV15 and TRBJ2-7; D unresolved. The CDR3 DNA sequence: TGTGCCACCAGATCAAGGAGATTCAGCTACGAGCAGTACTTC. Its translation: CATRSRRFSYEQYF.